These 31 T cell receptor beta chains were sequenced from one sample in a study of blood T cell repertoires in COVID-19. This table comes from immunoSEQ multiplex PCR, and its TCRdb copy is limited to in-frame clones, with some not included. The sample consists of approximately 260,000 clones, roughly 90% of them appearing once. Specimen: peripheral blood. Every receptor here comes from a woman in her thirties or forties who had recovered from COVID-19.

V and J are TRBV7-2 and TRBJ2-2; D is perhaps TRBD2 (6 bases). The CDR3 has 15 amino acids. V lost 3 bases to trimming and J lost 1 base, with 9 bases between them. The germline CDR1 and CDR2 sequences are SGHTA and FQGNSA. CDR3 sequence: CASSLVGGNTGELFF. The DNA of the CDR3 is TGTGCCAGCAGCTTGGTGGGAGGGAACACCGGGGAGCTGTTTTTT.

The V call is TRBV5-1, the J call TRBJ2-1; TRBD1 matches at 9 bases. V shed 3 bases, J shed 3 bases, and the junction held 10 bases outside the gene matches. The CDR3 runs 17 residues. From germline, CDR1 is SGHRS and CDR2 YFSETQ. The CDR3 coding sequence is TGCGCCAGCAGCTCTAATTTTGCGGACAGGGGCTACAATGAGCAGTTCTTC. Protein sequence: CASSSNFADRGYNEQFF. Variable domain in full (rest from reference TRBV5-1 and TRBJ2-1): KAGVTQTPRYLIKTRGQQVTLSCSPISGHRSVSWYQQTPGQGLQFLFEYFSETQRNKGNFPGRFSGRQFSNSRSEMNVSTLELGDSALYLCASSSNFADRGYNEQFFGPGTRLTVL.

The CDR3 region is CATRDRQNTDTQYF. CDR3 nucleotides: TGTGCCACTAGGGACAGGCAAAACACAGATACGCAGTATTTT. The gene calls are TRBV24-1 and TRBJ2-3, with 8 bases that match TRBD1. In germline, CDR1 is KGHDR, CDR2 SFDVKD. This CDR3 contains 14 residues. Trimming took 10 bases from V and 2 from J; bases not matched to a gene: 7.

The rearrangement links TRBV19 to TRBJ2-3, with 8 bases identical to TRBD2. Germline V CDR1 and CDR2: LNHDA, SQIVND (reference sequence). With 7 bases clipped from V and 0 bases from J, the junction kept 12 bases outside the gene matches. The CDR3 consists of 17 residues. CDR3 nucleotides: TGTGCCAGTACCCCCCAAGGCCAGCGGGGGAGCACAGATACGCAGTATTTT. Translation: CASTPQGQRGSTDTQYF.

This clone has just a few counts. CDR3 region: CASSQEGLNSYTF. The CDR3 nucleotides read TGTGCCAGCAGCCAAGAAGGACTGAATAGCTACACCTTC. J is TRBJ1-2 and V is TRBV3-1 (or the pseudogene TRBV3-2); no clear D gene. V was shortened by 0 bases and J by 9 bases, with 11 bases between the two germline ends. Per the germline V gene, CDR1 is LGHDT and CDR2 is YNNKEL (reference sequence). This CDR3 is built from 13 residues.

V and J are TRBV6-5 and TRBJ1-6; possibly TRBD1 for D (5 bases). The CDR3 runs 13 residues. Between the trimmed V and J ends, which lost 5 bases and 10 bases, there was a span of 12 bases. CDR1 is MNHEY, CDR2 SVGAGI, per germline. The CDR3 here is CASSLQGKSPLHF. CDR3 nucleotide sequence: TGTGCCAGCAGTCTCCAGGGAAAATCACCCCTCCACTTT.

The chain uses TRBV7-2 and TRBJ2-7, with D possibly matching TRBD2 (5 bases). Germline assignment: CDR1 SGHTA and CDR2 FQGNSA. Trimming removed 0 bases from V and 0 bases from J, with 6 bases in between. This CDR3 region has 14 residues. CDR3 sequence reads: CASSLAAGSYEQYF. CDR3 sequence (DNA): TGTGCCAGCAGCTTAGCGGCGGGCTCCTACGAGCAGTACTTC.

The V gene is TRBV9, the J gene TRBJ2-5; D is perhaps TRBD1 (6 bases). The CDR3 loop spans 17 amino acids. V lost 3 bases and J 4 bases, leaving 22 bases between the germline ends. In germline, CDR1 is SGDLS, CDR2 YYNGEE. CDR3 nucleotide sequence: TGTGCCAGCAGCGCGTCCACAGGGAGTAAGAGGGCAGAGACCCAGTACTTC. Translation gives CASSASTGSKRAETQYF.

This clone was counted a single time. The chain combines TRBV9 with TRBJ2-1; D remains ambiguous. The germline V gene has CDR1 SGDLS and CDR2 YYNGEE. The V and J ends lost 4 bases and 9 bases respectively, with 11 bases between them. CDR3 length equals 12 residues. CDR3 amino acids: CASSYRQGEQFF. The CDR3 coding sequence is TGTGCCAGCAGCTACCGACAAGGTGAGCAGTTCTTC.

This clone was recorded only once. V usage is TRBV6-2 or TRBV6-3 and J usage is TRBJ1-5; D remains unclear. CDR3 size: 17 residues. V gave up 5 bases and J gave up 4 bases, with 21 bases separating them. Germline values: CDR1 MNHEY, CDR2 SVGEGT. The CDR3 region has the DNA TGTGCCAGCAGTCACCCTCTCGGCAGTCTCGGGAATCAGCCCCAGCATTTT. Protein: CASSHPLGSLGNQPQHF.

The chain uses TRBV19 and TRBJ2-6, with a possible D match to TRBD2 (7 bases). V dropped 9 bases and J dropped 2 bases, with 20 bases sitting between them. There are 17 residues in the CDR3. From germline, CDR1 is LNHDA and CDR2 SQIVND (reference sequence). The CDR3 region is CASRPRGASAGANVLTF. DNA for the CDR3: TGTGCCAGCCGTCCTCGGGGGGCTAGCGCTGGGGCCAACGTCCTGACTTTC.

The chain joins TRBV11-3 to TRBJ2-7, with TRBD1 identical over 10 bases. The V gene's germline CDR1 is SGHNT and CDR2 YENEEA. The CDR3 has 16 residues. V lost 3 bases and J lost 2; bases outside the gene matches: 7. CDR3 DNA: TGTGCCAGCAGCTTGGTTCGGGACAGGGGAACCTACGAGCAGTACTTC. Translating it yields CASSLVRDRGTYEQYF.

The V call is TRBV3-1 (or the pseudogene TRBV3-2), the J call TRBJ2-7; 10 bases match TRBD1. The CDR3 spans 16 residues. Germline V gene lookup returns CDR1 LGHDT and CDR2 YNNKEL (reference sequence). Germline trimming cut 0 bases from V and 2 bases from J; bases unmatched to any gene: 4. CDR3 DNA sequence: TGTGCCAGCAGCCAAGAAGCCGGGACAGGGGCCTACGAGCAGTACTTC. Translation: CASSQEAGTGAYEQYF.

The rearrangement uses TRBV7-2 and TRBJ1-5, with TRBD1 matching over 7 bases. CDR3 size: 15 residues. V trimming: 3 bases; J trimming: 4 bases; junction bases outside the gene matches: 6. Looked up from germline, CDR1 is SGHTA and CDR2 is FQGNSA. CDR3 in amino acids: CASSLATGRNQPQHF. CDR3 bases: TGTGCCAGCAGCTTGGCGACAGGGCGTAATCAGCCCCAGCATTTT.

The rearrangement links TRBV19 to TRBJ2-1, with D perhaps TRBD2 (6 bases). Germline loops: CDR1 LNHDA, CDR2 SQIVND (reference sequence). The CDR3 extends over 17 amino acids. V lost 3 bases and J 4 bases, leaving 19 bases between the germline ends. The CDR3 nucleotides are TGTGCCAGTAGTATCCCCCTTAGGCGGGGAGCTTACAATGAGCAGTTCTTC. Encoded protein: CASSIPLRRGAYNEQFF.

The chain is built from TRBV28 and TRBJ2-4, with TRBD1 matching 7 bases. V trimming: 6 bases; J trimming: 6 bases; junction bases outside the gene matches: 14. In germline, CDR1 is MDHEN, CDR2 SYDVKM. This CDR3 is 16 amino acids long. The CDR3 sequence is CASRSAQGKGGNIQYF. CDR3 nucleotides: TGTGCCAGCAGGTCCGCACAGGGGAAAGGGGGAAACATTCAGTACTTC.

The chain carries TRBV5-4 and TRBJ1-2; possible D gene TRBD1, 5 bases. Per germline, CDR1 SGHNT and CDR2 YYREEE (reference sequence). The CDR3 runs 14 residues. The V end lost 5 bases, the J end lost 7 bases, and 18 bases lay between the germline ends. CDR3 protein: CASSQAREVRGYTF. The CDR3 DNA sequence: TGTGCCAGCAGTCAGGCCAGGGAGGTACGTGGCTACACCTTC.

V and J are TRBV18 and TRBJ2-6; no definite D call. The CDR3 runs 16 residues. Germline lookup yields CDR1 KGHSH and CDR2 LQKENI. V was pared by 3 bases and J by 0 bases, with 9 bases between. The CDR3 is CASSPDMGSGANVLTF. In DNA form, the CDR3 reads TGTGCCAGCTCACCTGACATGGGCTCTGGGGCCAACGTCCTGACTTTC.

CDR3 loop: CASSKGAGYEQYF. CDR3 DNA: TGCGCCAGCAGCAAGGGGGCAGGCTACGAGCAGTACTTC. J is TRBJ2-7 and V is TRBV5-1, with TRBD1 matching 7 bases. The CDR3 loop spans 13 amino acids. With V trimmed by 4 bases and J by 3 bases, 4 bases remained unmatched. Germline CDR1 and CDR2: SGHRS and YFSETQ.

The genes are TRBV19 and TRBJ2-2, with 13 bases matching TRBD2. There are 15 residues in the CDR3. J lost 5 bases, V lost 6 bases, and 3 bases had no gene match. Germline-derived CDR1 and CDR2 are LNHDA and SQIVND (reference sequence). The CDR3 sequence: CASRLLAGGTGELFF. In DNA, the CDR3 is TGTGCCAGTAGGCTACTAGCGGGAGGGACCGGGGAGCTGTTTTTT.

The chain is built from TRBV9 and TRBJ1-2; D may be TRBD1 (6 bases). Germline V gene sequence: CDR1 SGDLS, CDR2 YYNGEE. The CDR3 totals 15 residues. V shed 0 bases and J shed 4 bases, with 13 bases lying between them. Here the CDR3 reads CASSVGGGRGYGYTF. DNA for the CDR3: TGTGCCAGCAGCGTAGGCGGGGGGCGCGGCTATGGCTACACCTTC. Looking up the rest from reference TRBV9 and TRBJ1-2 gives the full variable domain: DSGVTQTPKHLITATGQRVTLRCSPRSGDLSVYWYQQSLDQGLQFLIQYYNGEERAKGNILERFSAQQFPDLHSELNLSSLELGDSALYFCASSVGGGRGYGYTFGSGTRLTVV.

The chain uses TRBV18 and TRBJ1-2; D possibly corresponds to TRBD1 (6 bases). CDR3 length: 17 residues. V lost 6 bases and J lost 0, with 20 bases in between. The germline V gene has CDR1 KGHSH and CDR2 LQKENI. CDR3 amino acids: CASSISGTLNTNYGYTF. As DNA, the CDR3 is TGTGCCAGCTCCATCTCCGGGACACTGAATACTAACTATGGCTACACCTTC.

The gene calls are TRBV3-1 (or the pseudogene TRBV3-2) and TRBJ2-3; D may be TRBD2 (5 bases). Germline CDR1 LGHDT, CDR2 YNNKEL (reference sequence). This CDR3 is 20 amino acids long. V lost 1 base to trimming and J lost 0 bases, with 23 bases between them. Here the CDR3 reads CASSQVDGLLSPTSTDTQYF. CDR3 nucleotides: TGTGCCAGCAGCCAAGTTGATGGACTCCTCTCACCAACTAGCACAGATACGCAGTATTTT.

The rearrangement uses TRBV19 and TRBJ2-7, with a weak D call TRBD1 (6 bases). V lost 4 bases, J lost 1 base, and 17 bases lay in between. The CDR3 totals 16 residues. Germline values: CDR1 LNHDA, CDR2 SQIVND (reference sequence). CDR3 in DNA: TGTGCCAGTAGTAAGGCTTCGCAGGGGCGGTCCTACGAGCAGTACTTC. Its protein is CASSKASQGRSYEQYF.

This chain links TRBV6-1 with TRBJ1-5; no clear D gene. CDR1 and CDR2 from the germline V gene are MNHNS and SASEGT. With 2 bases removed from V and 0 bases from J, the gap between germline ends came to 8 bases. The CDR3 is made up of 15 amino acids. The CDR3 loop reads CASSEWASSNQPQHF. Here the CDR3 DNA reads TGTGCCAGCAGTGAATGGGCATCTAGCAATCAGCCCCAGCATTTT.

This sequence joins TRBV19 and TRBJ1-5, with TRBD1 as a possible D gene (6 bases). This CDR3 comprises 15 residues. Trimming pared 4 bases from V and 3 bases from J, leaving 13 bases between. Per germline, CDR1 LNHDA and CDR2 SQIVND (reference sequence). The CDR3 region is CASSRVRGNNQPQHF. The DNA of the CDR3 is TGTGCCAGTAGTAGGGTCAGGGGCAACAATCAGCCCCAGCATTTT.

This chain connects TRBV19 to TRBJ2-5; 14 nucleotides match TRBD2. The CDR3 is made up of 15 amino acids. Germline assignment: CDR1 LNHDA and CDR2 SQIVND (reference sequence). V was clipped by 8 bases and J by 3 bases; unmatched bases: 5. Here the CDR3 reads CASGLAGGNKETQYF. CDR3 in DNA: TGTGCCAGTGGACTAGCGGGGGGTAACAAAGAGACCCAGTACTTC.

In nucleotides, the CDR3 is TGTGCCAGCAGTGAAGGACAGGGGGCATTCTACGAGCAGTACTTC. It yields the protein CASSEGQGAFYEQYF. The chain couples TRBV6-1 to TRBJ2-7; TRBD1 agrees at 10 bases. Trimming at V came to 1 base and at J to 3 bases, leaving 3 bases not matched to a gene. CDR3 length: 15 amino acids. Germline V lookup: CDR1 MNHNS, CDR2 SASEGT.

The V call is TRBV14, the J call TRBJ2-5; 7 bases map to TRBD1. This CDR3 is 16 amino acids long. Per germline, CDR1 SGHDN and CDR2 FVKESK. V shed 4 bases and J 0 bases; nucleotides not matched to a gene: 8. The CDR3 sequence: CASSLSRDSDQETQYF. The CDR3 nucleotides read TGTGCCAGCAGCCTATCCCGGGACAGTGACCAAGAGACCCAGTACTTC.

This clone was detected only a few times. V gene TRBV7-8 combines with J gene TRBJ2-7; the match to TRBD2 covers 11 bases. With 5 bases clipped from V and 2 bases from J, the junction kept 2 bases outside the gene matches. CDR3 length: 14 amino acids. Germline assignment: CDR1 SGHVS and CDR2 FQNEAQ. CDR3 protein: CASSPGLAAYEQYF. In nucleotides, the CDR3 is TGTGCCAGCAGCCCGGGACTAGCGGCCTACGAGCAGTACTTC.

This chain uses TRBV18 with TRBJ1-2; D is possibly TRBD1 (6 bases). V lost 0 bases and J 2 bases, leaving 19 bases between the germline ends. The CDR3 has 18 amino acids. Germline V gene lookup returns CDR1 KGHSH and CDR2 LQKENI. The CDR3 DNA follows: TGTGCCAGCTCACCACCGCCCTCTTACCGGACAGTAAACTATGGCTACACCTTC. Translation gives CASSPPPSYRTVNYGYTF.